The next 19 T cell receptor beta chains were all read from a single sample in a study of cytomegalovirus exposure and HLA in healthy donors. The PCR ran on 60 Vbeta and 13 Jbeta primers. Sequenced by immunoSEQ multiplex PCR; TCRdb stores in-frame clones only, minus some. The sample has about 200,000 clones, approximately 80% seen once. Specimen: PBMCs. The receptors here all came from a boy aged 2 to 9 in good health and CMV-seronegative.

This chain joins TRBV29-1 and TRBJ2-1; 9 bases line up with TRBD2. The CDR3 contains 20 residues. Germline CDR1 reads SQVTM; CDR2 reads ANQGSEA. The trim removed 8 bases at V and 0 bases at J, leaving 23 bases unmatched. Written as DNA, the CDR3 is TGCAGCTCCCGAGTGGGATGGCTAGCGGGAAAGGAGCGCTCCTACAATGAGCAGTTCTTC. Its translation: CSSRVGWLAGKERSYNEQFF.

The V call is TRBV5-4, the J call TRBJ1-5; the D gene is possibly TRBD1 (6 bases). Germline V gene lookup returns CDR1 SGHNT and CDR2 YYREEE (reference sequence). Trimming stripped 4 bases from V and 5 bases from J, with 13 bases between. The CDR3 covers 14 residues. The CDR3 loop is CASSIQGLDQPQHF. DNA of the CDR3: TGTGCCAGCAGCATACAGGGCTTGGATCAGCCCCAGCATTTT.

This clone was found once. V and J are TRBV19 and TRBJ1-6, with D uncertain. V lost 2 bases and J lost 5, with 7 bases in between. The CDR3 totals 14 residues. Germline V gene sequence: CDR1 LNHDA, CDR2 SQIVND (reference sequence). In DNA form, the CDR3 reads TGTGCCAGTAGTATAAACGGGGATAATTCACCCCTCCACTTT. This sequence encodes CASSINGDNSPLHF.

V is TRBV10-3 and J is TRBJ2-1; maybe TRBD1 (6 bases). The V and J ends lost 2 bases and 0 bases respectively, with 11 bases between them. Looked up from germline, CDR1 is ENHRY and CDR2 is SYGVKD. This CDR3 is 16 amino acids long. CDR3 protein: CAISETDSRSYNEQFF. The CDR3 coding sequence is TGTGCCATCAGTGAGACGGACAGCCGCTCCTACAATGAGCAGTTCTTC.

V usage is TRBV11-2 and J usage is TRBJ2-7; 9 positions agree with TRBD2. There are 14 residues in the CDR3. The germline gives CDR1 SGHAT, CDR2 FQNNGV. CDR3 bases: TGTGCTAGCGAGGCGCGGGAGGGCCCCAACGAGCAGTACTTC. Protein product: CASEAREGPNEQYF.

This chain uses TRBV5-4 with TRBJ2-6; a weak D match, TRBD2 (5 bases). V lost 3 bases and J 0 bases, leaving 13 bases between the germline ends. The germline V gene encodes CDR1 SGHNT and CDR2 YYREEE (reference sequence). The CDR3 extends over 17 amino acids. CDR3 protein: CASSSKAGLSGANVLTF. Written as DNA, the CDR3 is TGTGCCAGCAGCTCAAAGGCGGGCCTCTCTGGGGCCAACGTCCTGACTTTC. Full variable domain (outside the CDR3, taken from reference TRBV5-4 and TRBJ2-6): ETGVTQSPTHLIKTRGQQVTLRCSSQSGHNTVSWYQQALGQGPQFIFQYYREEENGRGNFPPRFSGLQFPNYSSELNVNALELDDSALYLCASSSKAGLSGANVLTFGAGSRLTVL.

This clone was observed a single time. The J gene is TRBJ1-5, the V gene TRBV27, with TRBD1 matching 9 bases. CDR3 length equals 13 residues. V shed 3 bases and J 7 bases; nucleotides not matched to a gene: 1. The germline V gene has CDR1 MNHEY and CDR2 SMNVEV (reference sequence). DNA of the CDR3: TGTGCCAGCAGTTTCGGGACAGGGCAGCCCCAGCATTTT. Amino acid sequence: CASSFGTGQPQHF.

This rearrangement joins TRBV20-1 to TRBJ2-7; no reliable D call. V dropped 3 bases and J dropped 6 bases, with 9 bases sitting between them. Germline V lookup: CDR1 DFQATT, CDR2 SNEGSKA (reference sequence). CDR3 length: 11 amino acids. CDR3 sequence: CSARSAAEQYF. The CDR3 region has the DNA TGCAGTGCTAGGTCCGCGGCCGAGCAGTACTTC.

Here the CDR3 reads CAWGINGGGTDTQYF. CDR3 nucleotides: TGTGCCTGGGGGATTAACGGGGGAGGCACAGATACGCAGTATTTT. This chain joins TRBV30 and TRBJ2-3; TRBD2 is a possible D gene (6 bases). The CDR3 has 15 amino acids. Germline V gene data show CDR1 as GTSNPN and CDR2 as SVGIG (reference sequence). Trimming removed 5 bases from V and 1 base from J, with 16 bases in between.

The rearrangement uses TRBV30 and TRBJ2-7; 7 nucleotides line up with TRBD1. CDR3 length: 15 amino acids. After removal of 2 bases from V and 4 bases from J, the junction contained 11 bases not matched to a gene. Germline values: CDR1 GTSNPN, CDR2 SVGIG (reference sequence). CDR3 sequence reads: CAWSPGTDSSYEQYF. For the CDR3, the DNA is TGTGCCTGGAGTCCCGGGACAGATTCTTCGTACGAGCAGTACTTC.

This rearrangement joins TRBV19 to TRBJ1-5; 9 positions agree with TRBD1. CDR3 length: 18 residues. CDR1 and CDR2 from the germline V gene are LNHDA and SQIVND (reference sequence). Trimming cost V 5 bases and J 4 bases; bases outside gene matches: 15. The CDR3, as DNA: TGTGCCAGTAGTCTGTTGTCTGGGACAGGGTTGGTTAATCAGCCCCAGCATTTT. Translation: CASSLLSGTGLVNQPQHF.

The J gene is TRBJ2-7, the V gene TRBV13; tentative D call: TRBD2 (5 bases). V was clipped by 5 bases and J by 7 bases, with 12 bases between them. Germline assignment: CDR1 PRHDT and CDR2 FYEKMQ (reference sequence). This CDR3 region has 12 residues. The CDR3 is CASSPLGREQYF. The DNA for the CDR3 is TGTGCCAGCAGCCCCTTAGGGAGAGAGCAGTACTTC.

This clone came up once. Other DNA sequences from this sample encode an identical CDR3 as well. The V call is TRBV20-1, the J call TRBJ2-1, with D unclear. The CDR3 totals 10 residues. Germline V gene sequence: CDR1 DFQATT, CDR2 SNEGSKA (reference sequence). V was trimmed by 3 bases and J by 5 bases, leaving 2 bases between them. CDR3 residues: CSASNNEQFF. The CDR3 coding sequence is TGCAGTGCTAGCAACAATGAGCAGTTCTTC.

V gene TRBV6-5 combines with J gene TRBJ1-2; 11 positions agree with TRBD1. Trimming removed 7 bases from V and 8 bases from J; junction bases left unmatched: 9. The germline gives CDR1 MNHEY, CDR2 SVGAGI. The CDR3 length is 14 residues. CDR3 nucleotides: TGTGCCAGCACCTACCGGACAGGGGGCGGGGGCTACACCTTC. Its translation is CASTYRTGGGGYTF.

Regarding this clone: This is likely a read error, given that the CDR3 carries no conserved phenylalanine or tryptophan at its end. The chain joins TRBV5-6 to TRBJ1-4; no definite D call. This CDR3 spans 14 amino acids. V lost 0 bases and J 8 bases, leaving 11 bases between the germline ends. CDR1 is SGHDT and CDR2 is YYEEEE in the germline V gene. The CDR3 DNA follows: TGTGCCAGCAGCTTGGCCCTGAGAGGCGAAAAACTGTTTGTT. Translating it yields CASSLALRGEKLFV.

The CDR3 region is CASSPLGQGAPDSEQFF. The CDR3 nucleotides read TGTGCCAGCAGCCCCCTTGGTCAGGGGGCCCCAGACAGTGAGCAGTTCTTC. The chain has TRBV4-2 and TRBJ2-1; the match to TRBD1 covers 8 bases. Losses at the gene ends were 4 bases for V and 9 bases for J; bases not matched to a gene: 17. The length of the CDR3 is 17 residues. Germline lookup yields CDR1 LGHNA and CDR2 YNFKEQ.

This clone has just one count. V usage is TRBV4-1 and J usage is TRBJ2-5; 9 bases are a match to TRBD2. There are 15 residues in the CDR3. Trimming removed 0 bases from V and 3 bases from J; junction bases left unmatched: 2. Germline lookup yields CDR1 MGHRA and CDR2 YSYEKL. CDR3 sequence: CASSQEGLAEETQYF. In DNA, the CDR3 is TGCGCCAGCAGCCAAGAGGGACTAGCAGAAGAGACCCAGTACTTC.

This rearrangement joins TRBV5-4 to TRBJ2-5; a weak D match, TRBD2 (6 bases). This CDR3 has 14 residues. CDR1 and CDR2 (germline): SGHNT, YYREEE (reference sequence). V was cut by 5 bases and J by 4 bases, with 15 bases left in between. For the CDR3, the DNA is TGTGCCAGCAGGGTGGCGGGGTTGACAGAGACCCAGTACTTC. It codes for CASRVAGLTETQYF.

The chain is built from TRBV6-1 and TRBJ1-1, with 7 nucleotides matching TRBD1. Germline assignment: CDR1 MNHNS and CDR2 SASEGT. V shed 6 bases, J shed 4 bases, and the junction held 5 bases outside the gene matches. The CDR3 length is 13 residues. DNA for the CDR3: TGTGCCAGCAGGAACACAGGGGTCACTGAAGCTTTCTTT. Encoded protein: CASRNTGVTEAFF.